Below, one T cell receptor beta chain is given with its context. Original handling: Amplification of reference gene primers provided the estimated nucleated cell counts. Data came from immunoSEQ multiplex PCR; TCRdb stores just in-frame clones and leaves some out. The DNA was the basis for D and trimming; V, J and clone size are from that table. The sample carries about 320,000 clones, approximately 90% recorded once. Seattle patients were enrolled while actively infected and followed longitudinally. This record comes from a study of blood T cell repertoires in COVID-19. About the research overall: Sample material is recorded as cDNA or gDNA derived from T cells, B-cell-depleted T cells, or PBMCs.

There are 14 residues in the CDR3. This TCR came from a woman in her 30s with COVID-19, enrolled during active disease. The chain has TRBV21-1 and TRBJ1-2. TRBV21-1 is an annotated pseudogene. The sample taken for sequencing was peripheral blood. The DNA of the CDR3 is TGTGCCAGCACCACCTATCGGGGATTTGACGGCTACACCTTC. Its translation: CASTTYRGFDGYTF.